This entry is about one TCR beta chain. The data were obtained in a study of T cell responses to AZD1222 COVID-19 vaccine. Sequenced by immunoSEQ multiplex PCR; TCRdb stores in-frame clones only, minus some. This sample has about 120,000 clones; approximately 85% occur once, and the top ten carry around 1.6%. The germline V gene encodes CDR1 SGHRS and CDR2 YFSETQ. Trimming removed 3 bases at V and 6 bases at J, with 11 bases between. This CDR3 has 13 residues. Specimen: peripheral blood, collected on day 0 of AZD1222 vaccination. The V and J genes are TRBV5-1 and TRBJ2-3, with unresolved D. The origin of this receptor is an adult in good health. The CDR3 is CASSSYTTDTQYF. The CDR3 DNA reads as TGCGCCAGCAGCTCATACACGACGGATACGCAGTATTTT.